This TCR beta chain was sequenced during a study of CD8 T cells in Susac syndrome. The study, taken as a whole, reports: The study recognized that the number of individuals in its TCR sequencing and HLA analysis was relatively small.

The CDR3 runs to 15 residues. Trimming at V came to 5 bases and at J to 3 bases, leaving 7 bases not matched to a gene. Germline CDR1 is SGHVS and CDR2 is FNYEAQ. Notes on this clonotype: Its antigen is currently unknown.

RNA in amounts of about 0.5 to 1 ug was reverse transcribed with random hexamers. Amplification of TCR beta CDR3 across 54 Vbeta and 13 Jbeta was performed with immunoSEQ multiplex PCR. Using its own MiXCR run on the immunoSEQ multiplex PCR reads, TCRdb lists one record per CDR3 protein. The sample has under 550,000 distinct CDR3 sequences; more than 70% are singletons. FACS was used to enrich TEMRA cells, whereas the CD8+ and CD4+ T cells were obtained by negative isolation. The sequence derives from a human donor with multiple sclerosis. Sequenced input: CD8+ T cells from PBMCs. The chain is built from TRBV7-6 and TRBJ2-1, with TRBD2 matching over 7 bases. CDR3 loop: CASSLLAVRYNEQFF. The CDR3 nucleotides are TGTGCCAGCAGCCTTCTAGCGGTGCGCTACAATGAGCAGTTCTTC.